This TCR beta chain was sequenced for a study of identical twins. Overall study results and limits: Insertions were reduced in abundant cord blood beta clonotypes but not in memory repertoires. It was possible that invariant MAIT and iNKT cells partly confounded the zero-insertion analyses. For monozygotic twins, models underestimated out-of-frame TCR alpha sharing.

This clonotype was recorded a few times. Its cognate antigen is unknown. The CDR3 is 15 residues long. After removal of 6 bases from V and 8 bases from J, the junction contained 11 bases not matched to a gene. Per germline, CDR1 SQVTM and CDR2 ANQGSEA. TCRdb processed the 5' RACE reads anew with MiXCR; each CDR3 protein has one entry. This repertoire shows hundreds of thousands of distinct CDR3 sequences, about 7.6% found once; its top ten account for approximately 1.5%. These data also featured in a second study, about yellow fever vaccine responses in identical twins.

The chain combines TRBV29-1 with TRBJ2-1; 12 nucleotides match TRBD2. Sequencing input: PBMCs. This receptor was identified in a woman aged 18-29 years in good health. The CDR3 DNA reads TGCAGCGTCGGAGGACTAGCGGGGAGAGTATATGAGCAGTTCTTC. Translating it yields CSVGGLAGRVYEQFF.